Included here is one T cell receptor (beta chain) sequence, with context. Its target is not known. One junction end disagrees with the germline gene, perhaps due to a read error. With 60 Vbeta and 13 Jbeta primers, the PCR was carried out. Here immunoSEQ multiplex PCR was the method, and the copy in TCRdb shows in-frame clones only, minus some. The table has 250,000 to 300,000 clones, about nine tenths seen once; the top ten hold 1.7%. Donors had nominal health at sampling but likely had unrecorded immune exposures. CDR3 length: 12 amino acids. Germline-derived CDR1 and CDR2 are SEHNR and FQNEAQ (reference sequence). The sample comes from a study of cytomegalovirus exposure and HLA in healthy donors. Overall study: An earlier analysis identified 117 million unique TCR beta sequences in approximately 170 million T cells. Notes on the study in general: Listed as cytomegalovirus-associated were 150 or so TCR beta chains.

This receptor was obtained from a girl aged 2 to 9 in good health and CMV-seronegative. This chain links TRBV7-9 with TRBJ2-7; D remains ambiguous. Sequenced material: PBMCs. The CDR3 DNA follows: TGTTCCAGCAGCCCGAGCAAAGACGAGCAGTACTTC. Amino acids: CSSSPSKDEQYF.